A single sample is the source of the 26 T cell receptor beta chains below, sequenced in a study of blood T cell repertoires in COVID-19. Measured with immunoSEQ multiplex PCR; TCRdb has only the in-frame clones, and not every one. The sample gives roughly 250,000 clones, around 85% of which show up once; just under 6.5% is in the top ten. Sequencing was carried out using peripheral blood. Receptors were obtained from a woman aged 60-75 years with active or convalescent COVID-19.

The J gene is TRBJ1-5, the V gene TRBV6-5, with TRBD1 identical over 7 bases. The CDR3 is 14 residues long. V dropped 6 bases and J dropped 5; count of bases not matched to a gene: 7. CDR1 is MNHEY, CDR2 SVGAGI, per germline. This CDR3 is CASSSTGVDQPQHF. The CDR3 coding sequence is TGTGCCAGCAGCTCCACAGGGGTCGATCAGCCCCAGCATTTT.

This clone has a handful of counts. The chain employs TRBV6-1 and TRBJ1-6, with 8 positions matching TRBD1. The germline gives CDR1 MNHNS, CDR2 SASEGT. V lost 3 bases to trimming and J lost 7 bases; unmatched junction nucleotides: 2. This CDR3 spans 14 amino acids. The CDR3 DNA is TGTGCCAGCAGTGAGGGACAGGTCAATTCACCCCTCCACTTT. It encodes CASSEGQVNSPLHF.

This sequence joins TRBV25-1 and TRBJ2-7; 8 bases are shared with TRBD2. There are 18 residues in the CDR3. CDR1 MGHDK and CDR2 SYGVNS come from the germline V gene. J gave up 4 bases and V 6 bases, and 20 bases lay outside the gene matches. In DNA form, the CDR3 reads TGTGCCAGCAGACACCGGGCGGGCGGGAGGTGGGAGGGGTACGAGCAGTACTTC. Translation: CASRHRAGGRWEGYEQYF.

The rearrangement joins TRBV3-1 (or the pseudogene TRBV3-2) to TRBJ2-5; 9 bases are shared with TRBD2. CDR3 length: 16 amino acids. Germline V gene data show CDR1 as LGHDT and CDR2 as YNNKEL (reference sequence). V was clipped by 8 bases and J by 2 bases; unmatched bases: 12. CDR3 amino acids: CASRGGASGNQETQYF. CDR3 sequence (DNA): TGTGCCAGCCGCGGTGGGGCTAGCGGGAATCAAGAGACCCAGTACTTC.

J is TRBJ1-6 and V is TRBV6-5; TRBD1 matches at 9 bases. The CDR3 sequence is 15 residues long. The germline V gene has CDR1 MNHEY and CDR2 SVGAGI. J gave up 10 bases and V 4 bases, and 8 bases lay outside the gene matches. Here the CDR3 DNA reads TGTGCCAGCAGTTCCTCTGGGACAGGGAACTCACCCCTCCACTTT. This translates into CASSSSGTGNSPLHF.

The chain employs TRBV7-2 and TRBJ2-3; TRBD2 matches 7 bases. V shed 5 bases and J 4 bases; nucleotides not matched to a gene: 12. The CDR3 totals 16 residues. Per the germline V gene, CDR1 is SGHTA and CDR2 is FQGNSA. The CDR3 DNA sequence: TGTGCCAGCAGCCCTGAGCTAGCGGCCCGGTCAGATACGCAGTATTTT. Encoded protein: CASSPELAARSDTQYF.

The J gene is TRBJ1-5, the V gene TRBV6-5, with D uncertain. The CDR3 has 13 residues. V was trimmed by 8 bases and J by 5 bases, leaving 13 bases between them. Germline values: CDR1 MNHEY, CDR2 SVGAGI. The CDR3 nucleotides are TGTGCCAGCGGTTCGAGGGTTGATCAGCCCCAGCATTTT. This sequence encodes CASGSRVDQPQHF.

This chain links TRBV10-1 with TRBJ2-5; 9 bases agree with TRBD2. The CDR3 consists of 16 residues. CDR1 is WNHNN, CDR2 SYGVQD, per germline (reference sequence). V was pared by 2 bases and J by 0 bases, with 4 bases of the junction left unmatched. The DNA for the CDR3 is TGCGCCAGCAGTGAGATCCAGCGGGGGGACCAAGAGACCCAGTACTTC. Translating it yields CASSEIQRGDQETQYF.

The DNA for the CDR3 is TGTGCCAGCACCTCCGCGGGAGGACTAGCCCCCCATGAGCAGTTCTTC. This codes for CASTSAGGLAPHEQFF. The chain carries TRBV7-9 and TRBJ2-1; 8 bases match TRBD2. The CDR3 has 16 amino acids. CDR1 is SEHNR and CDR2 is FQNEAQ in the germline V gene (reference sequence). V dropped 7 bases and J dropped 8; count of bases not matched to a gene: 16. Looking up the rest from reference TRBV7-9 and TRBJ2-1 gives the full variable domain: DTGVSQNPRHKITKRGQNVTFRCDPISEHNRLYWYRQTLGQGPEFLTYFQNEAQLEKSRLLSDRFSAERPKGSFSTLEIQRTEQGDSAMYLCASTSAGGLAPHEQFFGPGTRLTVL.

The sample holds one count of this clone. The chain recombines TRBV2 with TRBJ2-6; D perhaps matches TRBD2 (5 bases). Germline V CDR1 and CDR2: SNHLY, FYNNEI. The CDR3 covers 14 residues. Trimming left V 6 bases short and J 3 bases short, with 9 bases between. The CDR3 bases are TGTGCCAGCAGGGACTTTATTGGGGCCAACGTCCTGACTTTC. The encoded protein is CASRDFIGANVLTF.

V usage is TRBV3-1 (or the pseudogene TRBV3-2) and J usage is TRBJ2-1; possible D gene TRBD1, 6 bases. The CDR3 runs to 15 residues. Looked up from germline, CDR1 is LGHDT and CDR2 is YNNKEL (reference sequence). Trimming shortened V by 4 bases and J by 6 bases, and 16 bases separated the two germline ends. CDR3 residues: CASSPQGTFGNEQFF. The CDR3 DNA follows: TGTGCCAGCAGCCCACAGGGAACGTTTGGCAATGAGCAGTTCTTC.

This chain joins TRBV7-2 and TRBJ2-3, with TRBD2 matching 9 bases. V was clipped by 1 base and J by 0 bases; unmatched bases: 5. The germline V gene has CDR1 SGHTA and CDR2 FQGNSA. The length of the CDR3 is 17 residues. Written as DNA, the CDR3 is TGTGCCAGCAGCTTAGTGGTAGCGGGGGTAAGCACAGATACGCAGTATTTT. It is translated as CASSLVVAGVSTDTQYF.

The genes are TRBV29-1 and TRBJ1-5, with a possible D match to TRBD1 (6 bases). V shed 6 bases and J shed 5 bases, with 17 bases lying between them. The germline V gene encodes CDR1 SQVTM and CDR2 ANQGSEA. The length of the CDR3 is 14 residues. Here the CDR3 reads CSVAGTRGDQPQHF. In DNA, the CDR3 is TGCAGCGTGGCCGGGACAAGAGGTGATCAGCCCCAGCATTTT.

This rearrangement joins TRBV5-6 to TRBJ2-7, with 8 bases lining up with TRBD2. The ends lost 3 bases at V and 5 bases at J; junction bases unmatched: 10. Germline CDR1 is SGHDT and CDR2 is YYEEEE. This CDR3 comprises 15 residues. This CDR3 reads CASSSIAGNPHEQYF. The DNA of the CDR3 is TGTGCCAGCAGCTCCATAGCGGGAAATCCCCACGAGCAGTACTTC.

The chain employs TRBV2 and TRBJ2-3; D gene uncertain. Germline lookup yields CDR1 SNHLY and CDR2 FYNNEI. The V and J ends lost 6 bases and 1 base respectively, with 20 bases between them. The CDR3 loop spans 17 amino acids. CDR3 DNA sequence: TGTGCCAGCAGACCCATGGTGGCAGGTGTGGGCACAGATACGCAGTATTTT. Protein sequence: CASRPMVAGVGTDTQYF.

The gene calls are TRBV5-8 and TRBJ1-1, with a possible D match to TRBD1 (5 bases). Per germline, CDR1 SGHTS and CDR2 YDEGEE. Trimming cost V 3 bases and J 1 base, with 22 bases left between them. The CDR3 contains 18 residues. The CDR3 sequence: CASSSTTNIGGGNTEAFF. CDR3 bases: TGTGCCAGCAGCTCAACGACGAATATTGGGGGGGGGAACACTGAAGCTTTCTTT.

This rearrangement joins TRBV7-9 to TRBJ1-4, with 8 bases fitting TRBD1. This CDR3 has 16 residues. Germline V gene lookup returns CDR1 SEHNR and CDR2 FQNEAQ (reference sequence). Trimming removed 0 bases from V and 7 bases from J; junction bases left unmatched: 7. CDR3 sequence reads: CASSLAGQGFGEKLFF. The CDR3 DNA follows: TGTGCCAGCAGCTTAGCAGGACAGGGATTTGGTGAAAAACTGTTTTTT.

The chain combines TRBV28 with TRBJ2-2; 8 bases line up with TRBD1. The germline gives CDR1 MDHEN, CDR2 SYDVKM. V lost 6 bases, J lost 0 bases, and 12 bases stayed unmatched. The CDR3 covers 18 residues. This CDR3 reads CASSSTSGGLANTGELFF. The CDR3 nucleotides are TGTGCCAGCAGCTCAACCTCAGGGGGCCTTGCGAACACCGGGGAGCTGTTTTTT.

The V call is TRBV29-1, the J call TRBJ2-1, with a weak D call TRBD1 (7 bases). V was pared by 0 bases and J by 0 bases, with 18 bases between. The CDR3 length is 18 residues. Germline V gene sequence: CDR1 SQVTM, CDR2 ANQGSEA. The CDR3 DNA reads as TGCAGCGTTGAAGATCTTGGGCAGGGGGGTAGCTCCTACAATGAGCAGTTCTTC. Its translation is CSVEDLGQGGSSYNEQFF.

The chain employs TRBV6-1 and TRBJ1-2; no definite D call. V was shortened by 3 bases and J by 7 bases, with 12 bases between the two germline ends. Germline assignment: CDR1 MNHNS and CDR2 SASEGT. CDR3 length: 13 amino acids. CDR3 protein: CASSDPGIVGYTF. The CDR3 DNA follows: TGTGCCAGCAGTGACCCGGGTATCGTTGGCTACACCTTC.

The chain recombines TRBV5-1 with TRBJ2-5; D is uncertain. The CDR3 runs to 14 residues. The germline V gene encodes CDR1 SGHRS and CDR2 YFSETQ. V was pared by 6 bases and J by 1 base, with 13 bases between. The DNA of the CDR3 is TGCGCCAGCACCGCGGTCCAAATCCAAGAGACCCAGTACTTC. Protein: CASTAVQIQETQYF.

In its sample, this clone was seen once. The chain recombines TRBV28 with TRBJ1-1, with 10 bases matching TRBD1. The CDR3 runs to 14 residues. The V and J ends lost 7 bases and 5 bases, in that order; junction bases with no gene match: 7. Germline V lookup: CDR1 MDHEN, CDR2 SYDVKM. The CDR3 here is CASKDRGLYTEAFF. The CDR3 bases are TGTGCCAGCAAAGACAGGGGGCTTTATACTGAAGCTTTCTTT.

With respect to this clone: The junction shows a germline mismatch at one end, possibly a read error. The V gene is TRBV7-2, the J gene TRBJ2-6; 7 bases line up with TRBD1. The CDR3 is 16 amino acids. Germline V gene data show CDR1 as SGHTA and CDR2 as FQGNSA. Here the CDR3 reads CASSVAGGSGANVLTF. The CDR3 DNA follows: TGTGCCAGCAGCGTAGCAGGGGGCTCTGGGGCCAACGTCCTGACTTTC.

This clone came up once. This rearrangement joins TRBV7-9 to TRBJ2-7; maybe TRBD1 (5 bases). The germline CDR1 and CDR2 sequences are SEHNR and FQNEAQ (reference sequence). V lost 3 bases and J lost 2, with 5 bases in between. This CDR3 contains 12 residues. CDR3 bases: TGTGCCAGCAGCTTGACAGCCTACGAGCAGTACGTC. Protein: CASSLTAYEQYV.

A single count supports this clone. This sequence joins TRBV6-6 and TRBJ1-4; the D gene is possibly TRBD1 (6 bases). Per the germline V gene, CDR1 is MNHNY and CDR2 is SVGAGI (reference sequence). Trimming cost V 0 bases and J 0 bases, with 8 bases left between them. The CDR3 extends over 16 amino acids. The CDR3 DNA sequence: TGTGCCAGCAGTTACTCCAGGGGATCAACTAATGAAAAACTGTTTTTT. Its translation: CASSYSRGSTNEKLFF.

This clone was counted a single time. This chain connects TRBV9 to TRBJ2-3; 7 positions match TRBD2. The V and J ends lost 0 bases and 2 bases, in that order; junction bases with no gene match: 9. CDR1 is SGDLS, CDR2 YYNGEE, per germline. This CDR3 comprises 17 residues. The CDR3 region has the DNA TGTGCCAGCAGCGTAGCTGGAGGGAGGGCCGTCACAGATACGCAGTATTTT. Translation gives CASSVAGGRAVTDTQYF.